The clone carrying this T cell receptor (beta chain) was seen at least ten times. The antigen is not known. Unique molecular identifiers featured in how the TCRbeta library was prepared. From the PCR reads, TCRdb called clonotypes with MiXCR, one entry per CDR3 protein. The sample has hundreds of thousands of distinct CDR3 sequences; under 20% are singletons. Trimming shortened V by 1 base and J by 6 bases, and 10 bases separated the two germline ends. Germline values: CDR1 SEHNR, CDR2 FQNEAQ (reference sequence). The CDR3 loop spans 14 amino acids. This sample was included in a study of T-cell reconstitution after alpha-beta-depleted transplantation in children. Points from the study as a whole: Recipient T cells and thymic progenitors that survived gave rise to the high TCRbeta diversity observed at day 60 in some patients. Several hundred expanded graft clones reportedly gave rise to the alpha-beta T cells present about two months after transplant. The authors attributed T-cell counts and diversity one year after transplant mostly to newly produced T cells.

This chain uses TRBV7-9 with TRBJ2-1; D remains unclear. This material consisted of PBMCs, mostly from graft donor cells, taken 360 days after TCRalphabeta/CD19-depleted stem cell transplant. The receptor was isolated from a boy in the first two years of life who had a stem cell transplant for Wiskott-Aldrich syndrome, so the T cells may come from the graft donor. CDR3 sequence: CASSLVVEGNEQFF. As DNA, the CDR3 is TGTGCCAGCAGCTTAGTAGTGGAAGGCAATGAGCAGTTCTTC.